The present T cell receptor (beta chain) was sequenced within a study of blood T cell repertoires in COVID-19. This clone was recorded a few times. Additional DNA sequences in this sample encode the identical CDR3. Per the original data handling: The assay estimated nucleated cells by amplifying reference gene primers. TCRdb keeps only in-frame clones here, not all; method: immunoSEQ multiplex PCR. D and trimming come from the DNA, and the V and J calls and clone size come from that table. This table holds roughly 98,000 clones, roughly 92% found once. Germline lookup yields CDR1 SGDLS and CDR2 YYNGEE. The germline V and J ends were trimmed by 0 bases and 2 bases, with 8 bases remaining between them. The CDR3 has 15 amino acids.

Material: peripheral blood. This receptor was obtained from a woman between 55 and 75 years old with active COVID-19. This sequence joins TRBV9 and TRBJ1-4, with D uncertain. The CDR3 bases are TGTGCCAGCAGCGTAGGGCCAGGCACTAATGAAAAACTGTTTTTT. This sequence encodes CASSVGPGTNEKLFF. Full variable domain (remainder filled in from reference TRBV9 and TRBJ1-4): DSGVTQTPKHLITATGQRVTLRCSPRSGDLSVYWYQQSLDQGLQFLIQYYNGEERAKGNILERFSAQQFPDLHSELNLSSLELGDSALYFCASSVGPGTNEKLFFGSGTQLSVL.